This is a list of T cell receptor beta chains from one sample in a study of post-analysis software for immune sequencing data. Via MiXCR, TCRdb re-called the PCR reads, giving one row per CDR3 protein. The data hold approximately 690,000 distinct CDR3 sequences, with 59% observed a single time. Sequenced sample: blood. The receptor set was obtained from a girl aged 2 to 9 with multiple sclerosis. Both conserved end residues are part of each CDR3. The order of the fields is D gene, clone size, J gene, V gene, CDR3 DNA, CDR3 protein. D genes are given only for firm matches. Part of the rows lack a size; the others show once, few, many or a class for expanded clones.

D gene: -
clone size: -
J gene: TRBJ1-1
V gene: TRBV7-8
CDR3 DNA: TGTGCCAGCAGCTTTGGTAAAGGGAACACTGAAGCTTTCTTT
CDR3 protein: CASSFGKGNTEAFF

D gene: -
clone size: few
J gene: TRBJ2-7
V gene: TRBV5-1
CDR3 DNA: TGCGCCAGCAGGGGCCATTCCACGTTCTACGAGCAGTACTTC
CDR3 protein: CASRGHSTFYEQYF

D gene: -
clone size: -
J gene: TRBJ2-1
V gene: TRBV4-3
CDR3 DNA: TGCGCCAGCAGCCAAGATCGGGACAATAGCCTCATTGGTCAGTTCTTC
CDR3 protein: CASSQDRDNSLIGQFF

D gene: -
clone size: few
J gene: TRBJ1-1
V gene: TRBV15
CDR3 DNA: TGTGCCACCAGCAGAGAACTAAACACTGAAGCTTTCTTT
CDR3 protein: CATSRELNTEAFF

D gene: -
clone size: -
J gene: TRBJ1-2
V gene: TRBV6-6
CDR3 DNA: TGTGCCAGCAGTTTCATGTCAGGGAATCCCAACTATGGCTACACCTTC
CDR3 protein: CASSFMSGNPNYGYTF

D gene: -
clone size: -
J gene: TRBJ2-3
V gene: TRBV12-3/TRBV12-4
CDR3 DNA: TGTACCAGCAGCCCCTTTAGCCCGCAGAACACAGATACGCAGTATTTT
CDR3 protein: CTSSPFSPQNTDTQYF

D gene: -
clone size: -
J gene: TRBJ2-5
V gene: TRBV2
CDR3 DNA: TGTGCCAGCAGTGAAGGGGGGCAAGAGACCCAGTACTTC
CDR3 protein: CASSEGGQETQYF

D gene: TRBD1
clone size: -
J gene: TRBJ1-5
V gene: TRBV5-6
CDR3 DNA: TGTGCCAGCAGCTTGTTCTATGGAGACAGGGGCAATCAGCCCCAGCATTTT
CDR3 protein: CASSLFYGDRGNQPQHF

D gene: TRBD1
clone size: -
J gene: TRBJ2-4
V gene: TRBV6-5
CDR3 DNA: TGTGCCAGCAGTTTCCACGAGCGGGACAGGGAAAATGAAGGGTCGAAAAACATTCAGTACTTC
CDR3 protein: CASSFHERDRENEGSKNIQYF

D gene: -
clone size: -
J gene: TRBJ1-1
V gene: TRBV3-1
CDR3 DNA: TGTGCCAGCAGCCAGCGGGGATGGAACACTGAAGCTTTCTTT
CDR3 protein: CASSQRGWNTEAFF

D gene: -
clone size: -
J gene: TRBJ2-4
V gene: TRBV28
CDR3 DNA: TGTGCCAGCAGGCCCGATATAGCCAAAAACATTCAGTACTTC
CDR3 protein: CASRPDIAKNIQYF

D gene: -
clone size: few
J gene: TRBJ1-2
V gene: TRBV12-3/TRBV12-4
CDR3 DNA: TGTGCCAGCAGTTTATCCGGGTTAGGCGGCTACACCTTC
CDR3 protein: CASSLSGLGGYTF

D gene: TRBD1
clone size: few
J gene: TRBJ2-7
V gene: TRBV27
CDR3 DNA: TGTGCCAGCAGCCGGGACAGGGGGTTCGACGAGCAGTACTTC
CDR3 protein: CASSRDRGFDEQYF

D gene: -
clone size: -
J gene: TRBJ2-3
V gene: TRBV20-1
CDR3 DNA: TGCAGTGCCTCCCGAGGGAATCCGGATACGCAGTATTTT
CDR3 protein: CSASRGNPDTQYF

D gene: -
clone size: -
J gene: TRBJ1-2
V gene: TRBV5-1
CDR3 DNA: TGCGCCAGCAGCTACAGGGAGACGGGCGGCTACACCTTC
CDR3 protein: CASSYRETGGYTF

D gene: -
clone size: -
J gene: TRBJ2-2
V gene: TRBV7-9
CDR3 DNA: TGTGCCAGCAGCTTGGAGCCTTTTGAGGACACCGGGGAGCTGTTTTTT
CDR3 protein: CASSLEPFEDTGELFF

D gene: -
clone size: -
J gene: TRBJ2-3
V gene: TRBV10-1
CDR3 DNA: TGCGCCAGCAGTGCCACACTCACAGATACGCAGTATTTT
CDR3 protein: CASSATLTDTQYF

D gene: -
clone size: -
J gene: TRBJ1-2
V gene: TRBV9
CDR3 DNA: TGTGCCAGCAGCGTTTCAGGGGAGGATGGCTACACCTTC
CDR3 protein: CASSVSGEDGYTF

D gene: -
clone size: once
J gene: TRBJ1-2
V gene: TRBV12-3/TRBV12-4
CDR3 DNA: TGTGCCAGCAGTTTAAGTCGAGCTGCAGCTAACTATGGCTACACCTTC
CDR3 protein: CASSLSRAAANYGYTF

D gene: TRBD2
clone size: -
J gene: TRBJ2-6
V gene: TRBV27
CDR3 DNA: TGTGCCAGCAGTCTATTAGCGGGAGGGGGCACTGGGGCCAACGTCCTGACTTTC
CDR3 protein: CASSLLAGGGTGANVLTF

D gene: -
clone size: -
J gene: TRBJ2-7
V gene: TRBV6-5
CDR3 DNA: TGTGCCAGCAGTTACTCCCGCGTTCGTGGGGACGAGCAGTACTTC
CDR3 protein: CASSYSRVRGDEQYF

D gene: TRBD1
clone size: few
J gene: TRBJ2-7
V gene: TRBV29-1
CDR3 DNA: TGCAGCGCTGCGGACAGGGCACACGAGCAGTACTTC
CDR3 protein: CSAADRAHEQYF

D gene: -
clone size: -
J gene: TRBJ1-2
V gene: TRBV7-9
CDR3 DNA: TGTGCCAGCAGCCTACTTTTGGGGGAAGGCTACACCTTC
CDR3 protein: CASSLLLGEGYTF

D gene: -
clone size: few
J gene: TRBJ2-7
V gene: TRBV29-1
CDR3 DNA: TGCAGCGTTGAAGAAAGGAGGGTCCACTACGAGCAGTACTTC
CDR3 protein: CSVEERRVHYEQYF

D gene: TRBD1
clone size: few
J gene: TRBJ1-5
V gene: TRBV10-3
CDR3 DNA: TGTGCCATCAGAGGGGGGGACAGGAATCAGCCCCAGCATTTT
CDR3 protein: CAIRGGDRNQPQHF

D gene: TRBD1
clone size: -
J gene: TRBJ2-1
V gene: TRBV7-3
CDR3 DNA: TGTGCCAGCAGCTTAGCCGGGACAGGGGGCTACAATGAGCAGTTCTTC
CDR3 protein: CASSLAGTGGYNEQFF

D gene: -
clone size: -
J gene: TRBJ1-4
V gene: TRBV7-2
CDR3 DNA: TGTGCCAGCAGTTCCAGGGTTGAGGGCGAAAAACTGTTTTTT
CDR3 protein: CASSSRVEGEKLFF

D gene: -
clone size: -
J gene: TRBJ1-2
V gene: TRBV12-3/TRBV12-4
CDR3 DNA: TGTGCCAGCAGTTTAGCGCGTCGCGGCTACACCTTC
CDR3 protein: CASSLARRGYTF

D gene: -
clone size: -
J gene: TRBJ2-3
V gene: TRBV5-1
CDR3 DNA: TGCGCCAGCAGCTTGGAAGGGAACCAGGGCCTGCAGTATTTT
CDR3 protein: CASSLEGNQGLQYF

D gene: -
clone size: -
J gene: TRBJ2-3
V gene: TRBV6-2/TRBV6-3
CDR3 DNA: TGTGCCAGCAGTTACAGGTCCGGACAGACATCTAGCACAGATACGCAGTATTTT
CDR3 protein: CASSYRSGQTSSTDTQYF

D gene: TRBD2
clone size: -
J gene: TRBJ2-1
V gene: TRBV14
CDR3 DNA: TGTGCCAGCAGGCCTCAAGGGGAGGGGTCCTACTCCTACAATGAGCAGTTCTTC
CDR3 protein: CASRPQGEGSYSYNEQFF

D gene: TRBD1
clone size: -
J gene: TRBJ1-2
V gene: TRBV30
CDR3 DNA: TGTGCCTGGCGACAGGGAGCCAGACATGGCTACACCTTC
CDR3 protein: CAWRQGARHGYTF

D gene: TRBD2
clone size: few
J gene: TRBJ2-1
V gene: TRBV7-9
CDR3 DNA: TGTGCCAGCAGCTTAGTCGGCGGGGGGGCCCACAATGAGCAGTTCTTC
CDR3 protein: CASSLVGGGAHNEQFF

D gene: -
clone size: -
J gene: TRBJ2-4
V gene: TRBV24-1
CDR3 DNA: TGTGCCACCTCGGGGGGCAGGGGGCTTGACATTCAGTACTTC
CDR3 protein: CATSGGRGLDIQYF

D gene: -
clone size: -
J gene: TRBJ2-3
V gene: TRBV4-2
CDR3 DNA: TGTGCCAGCAGCTACGACACTACAGATACGCAGTATTTT
CDR3 protein: CASSYDTTDTQYF

D gene: -
clone size: -
J gene: TRBJ2-4
V gene: TRBV7-8
CDR3 DNA: TGTGCCAGCAGCCCCCACAGAAACATTCAGTACTTC
CDR3 protein: CASSPHRNIQYF

D gene: TRBD2
clone size: -
J gene: TRBJ2-1
V gene: TRBV11-3
CDR3 DNA: TGTGCCAGCAGCTTAACGATACGCGGGGCGGGGGCCTACAATGAGCAGTTCTTC
CDR3 protein: CASSLTIRGAGAYNEQFF

D gene: TRBD2
clone size: few
J gene: TRBJ2-1
V gene: TRBV4-1
CDR3 DNA: TGCGCCAGCAGCGACGGAGCGGGGGCTCCCTACAATGAGCAGTTCTTC
CDR3 protein: CASSDGAGAPYNEQFF

D gene: -
clone size: -
J gene: TRBJ1-2
V gene: TRBV6-5
CDR3 DNA: TGTGCCAGCAGTTACTCGACGTCTAACTATGGCTACACCTTC
CDR3 protein: CASSYSTSNYGYTF

D gene: TRBD1
clone size: -
J gene: TRBJ2-1
V gene: TRBV7-8
CDR3 DNA: TGTGCCAGGGGGACAGGGTCGTCGAGTGAGCAGTTCTTC
CDR3 protein: CARGTGSSSEQFF

D gene: TRBD2
clone size: -
J gene: TRBJ2-1
V gene: TRBV6-5
CDR3 DNA: TGTGCCAGCAGCCCCGAGTTAGCGGGACCCTACAATGAGCAGTTCTTC
CDR3 protein: CASSPELAGPYNEQFF

D gene: -
clone size: -
J gene: TRBJ2-3
V gene: TRBV19
CDR3 DNA: TGTGCCAGTAGTCGAGGGGCGGGGTCGGATACGCAGTATTTT
CDR3 protein: CASSRGAGSDTQYF

D gene: -
clone size: few
J gene: TRBJ1-2
V gene: TRBV6-5
CDR3 DNA: TGTGCCAGCAGTTACGGGGCAGCAAACTATGGCTACACCTTC
CDR3 protein: CASSYGAANYGYTF

D gene: -
clone size: once
J gene: TRBJ2-1
V gene: TRBV20-1
CDR3 DNA: TGCAGTGCTAGTCGCCAGAGACTTGGCAACAATGAGCAGTTCTTC
CDR3 protein: CSASRQRLGNNEQFF

D gene: -
clone size: -
J gene: TRBJ2-5
V gene: TRBV6-5
CDR3 DNA: TGTGCCAGCAGTTACTCGAAGGACCACCACGGGACCCAGTACTTC
CDR3 protein: CASSYSKDHHGTQYF

D gene: TRBD2
clone size: -
J gene: TRBJ2-5
V gene: TRBV6-6
CDR3 DNA: TGTGCCAGCAGTTATACTAGCGGGGAAGAGACCCAGTACTTC
CDR3 protein: CASSYTSGEETQYF

D gene: TRBD1
clone size: -
J gene: TRBJ1-5
V gene: TRBV5-1
CDR3 DNA: TGCGCCAGCGCGACAGGGTTCGGGAGCAATCAGCCCCAGCATTTT
CDR3 protein: CASATGFGSNQPQHF

D gene: -
clone size: -
J gene: TRBJ2-3
V gene: TRBV10-3
CDR3 DNA: TGTGCCATCGACGACCCACCCAAGGGGCAAACGGGGCCAGATACGCAGTATTTT
CDR3 protein: CAIDDPPKGQTGPDTQYF

D gene: TRBD1
clone size: -
J gene: TRBJ1-1
V gene: TRBV6-5
CDR3 DNA: TGTGCCAGCAGGCCCCGTGGGACAGGGGGTTCTGAAGCTTTCTTT
CDR3 protein: CASRPRGTGGSEAFF

D gene: TRBD1
clone size: -
J gene: TRBJ1-1
V gene: TRBV18
CDR3 DNA: TGTGCCAGCTCACCGTACTCCGGGACAGGGATAGGGGACACTGAAGCTTTCTTT
CDR3 protein: CASSPYSGTGIGDTEAFF

D gene: TRBD2
clone size: -
J gene: TRBJ2-5
V gene: TRBV25-1
CDR3 DNA: TGTGCCAGCGGCCGCGTGGGCGGGGGGGCTAAAGAGACCCAGTACTTC
CDR3 protein: CASGRVGGGAKETQYF

D gene: -
clone size: -
J gene: TRBJ2-7
V gene: TRBV6-6
CDR3 DNA: TGTGCCTGCAGTCCGCGCGGGACCCCCTCCTACGAGCAGTACTTC
CDR3 protein: CACSPRGTPSYEQYF

D gene: TRBD2
clone size: few
J gene: TRBJ2-1
V gene: TRBV7-3
CDR3 DNA: TGTGCCAGCAGCTTAACTAGGCGGGGGATAGGCAATGAGCAGTTCTTC
CDR3 protein: CASSLTRRGIGNEQFF

D gene: TRBD2
clone size: -
J gene: TRBJ2-3
V gene: TRBV10-3
CDR3 DNA: TGTGCCATTGGAGCGGGACTAGCGGGAGGGAGTGGAGATACGCAGTATTTT
CDR3 protein: CAIGAGLAGGSGDTQYF

D gene: -
clone size: -
J gene: TRBJ2-5
V gene: TRBV5-1
CDR3 DNA: TGCGCCAGCATCCCTACCGACAGTCCTTCAGAGACCCAGTACTTC
CDR3 protein: CASIPTDSPSETQYF

D gene: -
clone size: -
J gene: TRBJ2-3
V gene: TRBV28
CDR3 DNA: TGTGCCAGCAGTTTCAGCCAGGGACACACAGATACGCAGTATTTT
CDR3 protein: CASSFSQGHTDTQYF

D gene: -
clone size: -
J gene: TRBJ2-5
V gene: TRBV6-4
CDR3 DNA: TGTGCCAGCGCCTACTGGGAAGGAGAGACCCAGTACTTC
CDR3 protein: CASAYWEGETQYF